The clone carrying this TCR beta chain was seen a few times. The antigen is unknown. This specimen comes from a study of CD8 T cells in ankylosing spondylitis. TCRdb called the 5' RACE reads again in MiXCR, with one record for every CDR3 protein. The table records hundreds of thousands of distinct CDR3 sequences, roughly 22% of them present only once. Study-level points and caveats: Disease-linked clones were reportedly significantly enriched in matched ankylosing spondylitis synovial fluid. Disease-linked clones were found to be CD8+ and relatively rare in peripheral blood.

This CDR3 region has 10 residues. CDR1 is DFQATT and CDR2 is SNEGSKA in the germline V gene (reference sequence). What was sequenced was blood, either unsorted or a sorted T cell fraction (not recorded which). V and J are TRBV20-1 and TRBJ2-5; possibly TRBD1 for D (6 bases). This clonotype was obtained from a male donor with ankylosing spondylitis or in good health (not recorded which). CDR3 in amino acids: CKTGYQTQYF. The CDR3 nucleotides read TGCAAAACAGGGTATCAGACCCAGTACTTC.